This T cell receptor (beta chain) derives from a study of control samples from healthy donors and cancer patients. From germline, CDR1 is SQVTM and CDR2 ANQGSEA. Trimming at V came to 1 base and at J to 4 bases, leaving 3 bases not matched to a gene. The CDR3 runs to 13 residues. Produced via immunoSEQ multiplex PCR; TCRdb's table is partial and in-frame only. This sample has around 14,000 clones, with about 80% found just once. This clonotype was obtained from a female donor with lung cancer. The V and J genes are TRBV29-1 and TRBJ1-2, with 7 bases fitting TRBD1. The sample consisted of formalin-fixed, paraffin-embedded tissue. Here the CDR3 reads CSVEGGTAYGYTF. The CDR3 nucleotides read TGCAGCGTTGAAGGAGGGACAGCCTATGGCTACACCTTC.